The rows below give T cell receptor beta chains drawn from one sample of a study of cytomegalovirus exposure and HLA in healthy donors. Sequencing was performed with immunoSEQ multiplex PCR; in TCRdb, only in-frame clones are kept and a portion is missing. This sample has about 140,000 clones; roughly 66% occur once, and the top ten carry 5.5% to 7%. The sequencing sample was made of PBMCs. These receptors were collected from a woman in her sixties in good health and CMV-seronegative. CDR3s include the opening cysteine and the closing phenylalanine or tryptophan. D genes are given only for firm matches. Clone size, where shown, is once, few, many, or a class for clones that have expanded.

D: NA
length: 14
J: TRBJ2-7
size: NA
V: TRBV29-1
DNA: TGCAGCGTGGTTCCGGGACTCAGGGGGAACGAGCAGTACTTC
CDR3: CSVVPGLRGNEQYF

D: NA
length: 13
J: TRBJ1-2
size: NA
V: TRBV12-5
DNA: TGTGCTAGTGGTTTGTCAGGGGTCCAAGGCTACACCTTC
CDR3: CASGLSGVQGYTF

D: NA
length: 12
J: TRBJ1-3
size: NA
V: TRBV7-9
DNA: TGTGCCAGCGGGGGGGGCGGAAACACCATATATTTT
CDR3: CASGGGGNTIYF

D: TRBD2
length: 15
J: TRBJ2-5
size: NA
V: TRBV7-3
DNA: TGTGCCAGCAGCCCCCGGGCTAGCGGGAGAGAGACCCAGTACTTC
CDR3: CASSPRASGRETQYF

D: TRBD1
length: 15
J: TRBJ2-5
size: NA
V: TRBV27
DNA: TGTGCCAGCAGTGGCTGGGGACAGATCCAAGAGACCCAGTACTTC
CDR3: CASSGWGQIQETQYF

D: TRBD2
length: 14
J: TRBJ2-1
size: NA
V: TRBV7-3
DNA: TGTGCCAGCAGCTTAACTGGCGGGAGGAATGAGCAGTTCTTC
CDR3: CASSLTGGRNEQFF

D: NA
length: 14
J: TRBJ2-5
size: NA
V: TRBV7-9
DNA: TGTGCCAGCAGCTTATGGTCTGGGCCCGAGACCCAGTACTTC
CDR3: CASSLWSGPETQYF

D: TRBD1
length: 12
J: TRBJ1-2
size: NA
V: TRBV6-5
DNA: TGTGCCAGCAGGACAGGGACCTATGGCTACACCTTC
CDR3: CASRTGTYGYTF

D: NA
length: 14
J: TRBJ2-1
size: NA
V: TRBV5-6
DNA: TGTGCCAGCAGCGCCGGGACTTTTGACAATGAGCAGTTCTTC
CDR3: CASSAGTFDNEQFF

D: TRBD2
length: 16
J: TRBJ2-3
size: NA
V: TRBV19
DNA: TGTGCCAGTAGTCACCCTAGCGGGGGGGGCACAGATACGCAGTATTTT
CDR3: CASSHPSGGGTDTQYF

D: NA
length: 14
J: TRBJ2-3
size: NA
V: TRBV6-5
DNA: TGTGCCAGCAGTAAAGGGACTTTCACAGATACGCAGTATTTT
CDR3: CASSKGTFTDTQYF

D: TRBD1
length: 15
J: TRBJ1-4
size: NA
V: TRBV28
DNA: TGTGCCAGCAGTTTAGGCGGGACAGCTAATGAAAAACTGTTTTTT
CDR3: CASSLGGTANEKLFF

D: NA
length: 14
J: TRBJ2-5
size: few
V: TRBV18
DNA: TGTGCCAGCTCACCCGTTCGGGCAGGGGAGACCCAGTACTTC
CDR3: CASSPVRAGETQYF

D: NA
length: 13
J: TRBJ1-5
size: NA
V: TRBV6-1
DNA: TGTGCCAGCAGTGGGACTTTCAGCCAGCCCCAGCATTTT
CDR3: CASSGTFSQPQHF

D: NA
length: 16
J: TRBJ2-2
size: NA
V: TRBV11-2
DNA: TGTGCCAGCAGCTTTAAGACAGCCCCGAACACCGGGGAGCTGTTTTTT
CDR3: CASSFKTAPNTGELFF

D: TRBD2
length: 14
J: TRBJ2-3
size: NA
V: TRBV5-1
DNA: TGCGCCACCAGTCCGGGACTAGCGGGCGATACGCAGTATTTT
CDR3: CATSPGLAGDTQYF

D: NA
length: 15
J: TRBJ2-5
size: NA
V: TRBV7-9
DNA: TGTTCCAGCAGCTCGCGACAGGGGCGGGAGGAGACCCAGTACTTC
CDR3: CSSSSRQGREETQYF

D: NA
length: 15
J: TRBJ2-3
size: NA
V: TRBV21-1
DNA: TGTGCCAGCAGCCCCCGACAGGGTCGCACAGATACGCAGTATTTT
CDR3: CASSPRQGRTDTQYF

D: NA
length: 11
J: TRBJ1-1
size: NA
V: TRBV20-1
DNA: TGCAGTGCAAGGGGGATTGTTGAAGCTTTCTTT
CDR3: CSARGIVEAFF

D: NA
length: 13
J: TRBJ1-2
size: NA
V: TRBV5-5
DNA: TGTGCCAGCAGCCCGAACGTGGGCGATGGCTACACCTTC
CDR3: CASSPNVGDGYTF

D: NA
length: 13
J: TRBJ1-5
size: NA
V: TRBV6-6
DNA: TGTGCCAGCAGTTACGCGGGGCGTCAGCCCCAGCATTTT
CDR3: CASSYAGRQPQHF

D: NA
length: 13
J: TRBJ1-1
size: NA
V: TRBV25-1
DNA: TGTGCCAGCAGTAAAAGGGAGGGAGGTGAAGCTTTCTTT
CDR3: CASSKREGGEAFF

D: TRBD1
length: 15
J: TRBJ2-7
size: few
V: TRBV18
DNA: TGTGCCAGCTCAACCCCGGGACAGGGAAACTACGAGCAGTACTTC
CDR3: CASSTPGQGNYEQYF

D: NA
length: 14
J: TRBJ2-5
size: NA
V: TRBV25-1
DNA: TGTGCCAGCAGTGAGACCCAGGGTGTAGAGACCCAGTACTTC
CDR3: CASSETQGVETQYF

D: NA
length: 14
J: TRBJ2-5
size: NA
V: TRBV7-9
DNA: TGTGCCAGCAGCCACCCGGGTCCAGCCGAGACCCAGTACTTC
CDR3: CASSHPGPAETQYF

D: TRBD1
length: 16
J: TRBJ1-4
size: NA
V: TRBV5-4
DNA: TGTGCCAGCAGCTTGATTCGGGCAGGGGGCGATGAAAAACTGTTTTTT
CDR3: CASSLIRAGGDEKLFF

D: NA
length: 11
J: TRBJ1-1
size: NA
V: TRBV20-1
DNA: TGCAGTGCTAGGGCCTCTACTGAAGCTTTCTTT
CDR3: CSARASTEAFF

D: NA
length: 16
J: TRBJ2-7
size: NA
V: TRBV7-2
DNA: TGTGCCAGCAGCTTAGGCGCGGGGATAAGCTCCTACGAGCAGTACTTC
CDR3: CASSLGAGISSYEQYF

D: NA
length: 15
J: TRBJ1-4
size: NA
V: TRBV7-8
DNA: TGTGCCAGCAGCTTAAATACAGCAACTAATGAAAAACTGTTTTTT
CDR3: CASSLNTATNEKLFF

D: TRBD1
length: 17
J: TRBJ2-7
size: NA
V: TRBV11-2
DNA: TGTGCCAGCCTCTATGCGTGGACAGGGCTTTTAACCTACGAGCAGTACTTC
CDR3: CASLYAWTGLLTYEQYF

D: TRBD2
length: 20
J: TRBJ2-4
size: few
V: TRBV5-1
DNA: TGCGCCAGCAGCTTGGCTTCAGTGGCGGGGGGGCCCGGGGTCAAAAACATTCAGTACTTC
CDR3: CASSLASVAGGPGVKNIQYF

D: NA
length: 16
J: TRBJ2-3
size: few
V: TRBV18
DNA: TGTGCCAGCTCACCACCGGGACTTGCCCCCACAGATACGCAGTATTTT
CDR3: CASSPPGLAPTDTQYF

D: TRBD2
length: 10
J: TRBJ2-1
size: NA
V: TRBV7-3
DNA: TGTGCCGGAGCGGGATTTGAGCAGTTCTTC
CDR3: CAGAGFEQFF

D: NA
length: 12
J: TRBJ1-5
size: NA
V: TRBV19
DNA: TGTGCCAGTAGGAGTAGCAATCAGCCCCAGCATTTT
CDR3: CASRSSNQPQHF

D: TRBD2
length: 14
J: TRBJ2-7
size: NA
V: TRBV29-1
DNA: TGCAGCGCCGGTGGACTAGCGGGAGCGAACGAGCAGTACTTC
CDR3: CSAGGLAGANEQYF

D: NA
length: 13
J: TRBJ2-2
size: NA
V: TRBV6-5
DNA: TGTGCCAGCAGAGGGGGGGTCCCCGGGGAGCTGTTTTTT
CDR3: CASRGGVPGELFF

D: NA
length: 14
J: TRBJ2-5
size: once
V: TRBV5-1
DNA: TGCGCCAGCAGCTTGGGTACTAGCAGAGAGACCCAGTACTTC
CDR3: CASSLGTSRETQYF

D: NA
length: 16
J: TRBJ2-5
size: NA
V: TRBV15
DNA: TGTGCCACCAGCAGAGGTATTCGGGGGTGGGGGGAGACCCAGTACTTC
CDR3: CATSRGIRGWGETQYF

D: NA
length: 13
J: TRBJ1-2
size: NA
V: TRBV21-1
DNA: TGTGCCAGCAGCAAAAAGGAGAGCCCGGGCTACACCTTC
CDR3: CASSKKESPGYTF

D: TRBD2
length: 14
J: TRBJ2-3
size: NA
V: TRBV29-1
DNA: TGCAGCGTGTTACTAGCGGGTCTAGGAGATACGCAGTATTTT
CDR3: CSVLLAGLGDTQYF

D: NA
length: 14
J: TRBJ2-7
size: NA
V: TRBV14
DNA: TGTGCCAGCAGCCAAGTAACTCGAGGGAGCGAGCAGTACTTC
CDR3: CASSQVTRGSEQYF

D: TRBD2
length: 13
J: TRBJ2-5
size: few
V: TRBV6-6
DNA: TGTGCCAGCACCCCTAGCGGCGAAGAGACCCAGTACTTC
CDR3: CASTPSGEETQYF

D: NA
length: 18
J: TRBJ1-3
size: NA
V: TRBV18
DNA: TGTGCCAGCTCCCCCCAGGGGCCAGTTGGTAGTTCTGGAAACACCATATATTTT
CDR3: CASSPQGPVGSSGNTIYF

D: NA
length: 13
J: TRBJ1-1
size: NA
V: TRBV9
DNA: TGTGCCAGCAGCGTAAATGGGGGCGCTGAAGCTTTCTTT
CDR3: CASSVNGGAEAFF

D: NA
length: 15
J: TRBJ2-2
size: NA
V: TRBV5-4
DNA: TGTGCCAGCAGCTTCGGCGGGGACTACACCGGGGAGCTGTTTTTT
CDR3: CASSFGGDYTGELFF

D: NA
length: 18
J: TRBJ1-1
size: NA
V: TRBV5-1
DNA: TGCGCCAGCAGCTTTGGGCTGCGGAGGGAAATCATGAACACTGAAGCTTTCTTT
CDR3: CASSFGLRREIMNTEAFF

D: NA
length: 11
J: TRBJ2-7
size: NA
V: TRBV5-5
DNA: TGTGCCAGCAGCTTTAACTACGAGCAGTACTTC
CDR3: CASSFNYEQYF

D: TRBD1
length: 16
J: TRBJ2-1
size: NA
V: TRBV6-1
DNA: TGTGCCAGCAGTGAATGGGGGACAGGGACCTACAATGAGCAGTTCTTC
CDR3: CASSEWGTGTYNEQFF

D: NA
length: 16
J: TRBJ1-6
size: NA
V: TRBV6-5
DNA: TGTGCCAGCAGTTACACCCGGGGGGGGGCGGAATCACCCCTCCACTTT
CDR3: CASSYTRGGAESPLHF

D: NA
length: 14
J: TRBJ1-5
size: NA
V: TRBV27
DNA: TGTGCCAGCAGTTTATCAGGAGACAATCAGCCCCAGCATTTT
CDR3: CASSLSGDNQPQHF

D: TRBD2
length: 16
J: TRBJ2-1
size: few
V: TRBV5-1
DNA: TGCGCCAGCAGCTCCTTAGCGGGAGACTCCTACAATGAGCAGTTCTTC
CDR3: CASSSLAGDSYNEQFF

D: TRBD2
length: 16
J: TRBJ2-1
size: NA
V: TRBV5-1
DNA: TGCGCCAGCAGCTTCTCAGCCGGGAGGGTCCGCAATGAGCAGTTCTTC
CDR3: CASSFSAGRVRNEQFF

D: NA
length: 11
J: TRBJ1-1
size: NA
V: TRBV28
DNA: TGTGCCAGCAGTTTAACGGGGGAAGCTTTCTTT
CDR3: CASSLTGEAFF

D: TRBD1
length: 23
J: TRBJ2-1
size: once
V: TRBV9
DNA: TGTGCCAGCAGCCCACGACTACTCCCGCCCGGGACAGGGTCTTGGTCGAAGCTCAATGAGCAGTTCTTC
CDR3: CASSPRLLPPGTGSWSKLNEQFF

D: NA
length: 11
J: TRBJ1-2
size: NA
V: TRBV20-1
DNA: TGCAGTGCTAGCGGAATGGGACATATCACCTTC
CDR3: CSASGMGHITF

D: NA
length: 12
J: TRBJ1-1
size: NA
V: TRBV6-5
DNA: TGTGCCAGCAGTTACTCGAGGTCTGAAGCTTTCTTT
CDR3: CASSYSRSEAFF

D: NA
length: 15
J: TRBJ2-3
size: NA
V: TRBV7-8
DNA: TGTGCCAGCACCTCTTCGACTCTTCGCACAGATACGCAGTATTTT
CDR3: CASTSSTLRTDTQYF

D: TRBD2
length: 14
J: TRBJ2-3
size: NA
V: TRBV4-2
DNA: TGTGCCAGCAGCCAAGACCCCACTAGCGACACGCAGTATTTT
CDR3: CASSQDPTSDTQYF

D: NA
length: 17
J: TRBJ2-1
size: NA
V: TRBV5-1
DNA: TGCGCCAGCAGCCCCCGAGCTACCCCACTCGCACACAATGAGCAGTTCTTC
CDR3: CASSPRATPLAHNEQFF